The subject of this entry is one T cell receptor (beta chain). Its target is not known. The authors made TCR cDNA by 5'RACE template switching, adding a universal primer site and UMIs. TCRdb fed the 5' RACE reads into MiXCR, producing one record per CDR3 protein. Here the sample spans under 200,000 distinct CDR3 sequences, roughly 11% being singletons. These data originate in a study of T cells after yellow fever vaccination. Whole-study context: Fractions of limited cellularity were prepared by means of SMART-Seq v4 Ultra Low Input.

Study-wide results and limits: Reappearance after the booster was observed for most primary-vaccination clones (roughly 96% CD4, around 90% CD8). Abundant contaminating clonotypes from the bulk population could appear in FACS-sorted repertoires.

The source was CD8+ T cells sorted from PBMCs, collected 15 days after the yellow fever booster vaccination. The TCR originated in a man between 18 and 35 years old who received the YFV17D yellow fever vaccine.

CDR3 sequence reads: CASSSRGLGTEAFF. For the CDR3, the DNA is TGTGCCAGCAGCTCGAGGGGGTTGGGCACTGAAGCTTTCTTT. V is TRBV7-9 and J is TRBJ1-1; weak D call: TRBD1 (6 bases). The CDR3 extends over 14 amino acids. V was shortened by 4 bases and J by 4 bases, with 13 bases between the two germline ends. Germline loops: CDR1 SEHNR, CDR2 FQNEAQ (reference sequence). Using reference TRBV7-9 and TRBJ1-1 for the parts outside the CDR3, the full variable domain is DTGVSQNPRHKITKRGQNVTFRCDPISEHNRLYWYRQTLGQGPEFLTYFQNEAQLEKSRLLSDRFSAERPKGSFSTLEIQRTEQGDSAMYLCASSSRGLGTEAFFGQGTRLTVV.